The source of this T cell receptor (beta chain) is a study of beta chain features in type 1 diabetes. Study findings and constraints: People with Type 1 diabetes carried modestly yet significantly shorter TCRB CDR3s in all four CD4+ subsets. No resolution was reached here on whether HLA type influences TCRB rearrangement.

Sequencing targeted expressed TCRB transcripts, as all isolated RNA had been reverse transcribed. Repertoires were generated with immunoSEQ multiplex PCR, while TCRdb's copy carries only in-frame clones and drops some. The table shows about 650,000 clones, with around 12% occurring only once. Worth noting for this clone: Its antigen is currently unknown.

This receptor was taken from a man younger than 40 with type 1 diabetes. Sample: naive CD4+ T cells from blood.

CDR3 amino acids: CAWSVDSRQYF. The CDR3 nucleotides read TGTGCCTGGAGTGTAGACAGTCGTCAGTACTTC. The chain combines TRBV30 with TRBJ2-4, with a tentative D call TRBD1 (5 bases). Germline loops: CDR1 GTSNPN, CDR2 SVGIG (reference sequence). The CDR3 has 11 residues. Trimming removed 0 bases from V and 12 bases from J, with 9 bases in between.